This T cell receptor (beta chain) was retrieved from a study of identical twins. The V gene end was trimmed by 0 bases and the J gene end by 2 bases; junction bases not matched to a gene: 4. The CDR3 has 15 residues. Germline CDR1 SGHVS, CDR2 FQNEAQ. Via MiXCR, TCRdb re-called the 5' RACE reads, giving one row per CDR3 protein. The sample comprises 500,000 or so distinct CDR3 sequences, 20% to 25% of which are singletons, and roughly 0.9% rests with the top ten. Broader study findings: Insertions ran lower in abundant cord blood beta clonotypes, though not in memory repertoires.

This clonotype has only a few counts. The antigen remains undetermined. These sequences were also reported in another study, on T cells expressing NK-cell markers. That investigation notes: Five or six donors showed dominant NKG2C+ clonotypes comprising roughly 1.0-7.0% of their CD8+ T cells.

Sequenced: CD4+ T cells sorted from blood. The clonotype comes from a woman between 18 and 29 years old in good health. The rearrangement joins TRBV7-8 to TRBJ2-7; 7 bases fit TRBD2. The CDR3 loop is CASSLASGIAYEQYF. Here the CDR3 DNA reads TGTGCCAGCAGCTTAGCGAGCGGGATTGCCTACGAGCAGTACTTC.